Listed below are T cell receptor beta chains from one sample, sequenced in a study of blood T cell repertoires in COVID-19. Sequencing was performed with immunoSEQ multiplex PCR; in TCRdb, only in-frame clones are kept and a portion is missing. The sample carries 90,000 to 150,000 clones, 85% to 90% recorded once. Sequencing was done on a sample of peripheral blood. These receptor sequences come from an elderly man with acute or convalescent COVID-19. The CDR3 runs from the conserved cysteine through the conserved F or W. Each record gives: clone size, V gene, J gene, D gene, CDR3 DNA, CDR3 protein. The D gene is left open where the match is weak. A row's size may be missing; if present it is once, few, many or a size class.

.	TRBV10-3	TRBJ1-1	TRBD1	TGTGCCATCAGTGAGTCGCTTCCAGGGGGCGAGACTGAAGCTTTCTTT	CAISESLPGGETEAFF
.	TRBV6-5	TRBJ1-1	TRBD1	TGTGCCAGCAGTTACGGGACAGGGGCCGACAACACTGAAGCTTTCTTT	CASSYGTGADNTEAFF
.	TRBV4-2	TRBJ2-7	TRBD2	TGTGCCAGCAGCCAGGAACTAGCGGGGGGGATAGAGCAGTACTTC	CASSQELAGGIEQYF
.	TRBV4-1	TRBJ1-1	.	TGCGCCAGCAGCCAAGCCACAGTCAGGGGTGGCACTGAAGCTTTCTTT	CASSQATVRGGTEAFF
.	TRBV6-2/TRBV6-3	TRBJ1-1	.	TGTGCCAGCAGTTCCCGAGAGAACACTGAAGCTTTCTTT	CASSSRENTEAFF
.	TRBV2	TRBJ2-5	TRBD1	TGTGCCAGCAGCCCGGACAGGGGGGTAGAGACCCAGTACTTC	CASSPDRGVETQYF
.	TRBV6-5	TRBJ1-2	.	TGTGCCAGCAGTTTCGGAAAGCGTGATGGCTACACCTTC	CASSFGKRDGYTF
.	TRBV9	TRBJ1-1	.	TGTGCCAGCAGCGTAGGAGTACGGGGGGCGGAGAACACTGAAGCTTTCTTT	CASSVGVRGAENTEAFF
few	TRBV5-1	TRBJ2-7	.	TGCGCCAGCAGCTTGGCCCTAGAGGCGCCGTACTTC	CASSLALEAPYF
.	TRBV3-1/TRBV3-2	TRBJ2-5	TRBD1	TGTGCCAGCAGCCAAGGGACAGGACAAGAGACCCAGTACTTC	CASSQGTGQETQYF
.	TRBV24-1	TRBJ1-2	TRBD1	TGTGCCACCAGTGAGCCGAACAGGGGTGGCTCCTATGGCTACACCTTC	CATSEPNRGGSYGYTF
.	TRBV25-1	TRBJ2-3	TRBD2	TGTGCCAGCAGCTACGGAACTAGCGGGGCCACAGATACGCAGTATTTT	CASSYGTSGATDTQYF
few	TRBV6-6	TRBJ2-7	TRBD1	TGTGCCAGCAGTGTCGACAGGGGGTCGGTCGAGCAGTACTTC	CASSVDRGSVEQYF
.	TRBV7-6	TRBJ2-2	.	TGTGCCAGCAGCTCCCCGGGGGCGAACACCGGGGAGCTGTTTTTT	CASSSPGANTGELFF
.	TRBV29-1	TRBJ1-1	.	TGCAGCCAGAAGACGGGGAACACTGAAGCTTTCTTT	CSQKTGNTEAFF
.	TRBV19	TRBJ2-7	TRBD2	TGTGCCAGTAGATTCGGGACTAGCAGATACTACGAGCAGTACTTC	CASRFGTSRYYEQYF
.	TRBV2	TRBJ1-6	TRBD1	TGTGCCAGGGCCCAGGGGGAGAGGTCACCCCTCCACTTT	CARAQGERSPLHF
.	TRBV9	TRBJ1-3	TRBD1	TGTGCCAGCAGCGCCTTCCCGACAGGGACTGGAAACACCATATATTTT	CASSAFPTGTGNTIYF
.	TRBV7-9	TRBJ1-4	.	TGTGCCAGCAGCTTAAGGCAGGGTATAAATGAAAAACTGTTTTTT	CASSLRQGINEKLFF
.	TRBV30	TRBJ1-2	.	TGTGCCTGCTTCCACTCCGGGACAAGAAACTATGGCTACACCTTC	CACFHSGTRNYGYTF
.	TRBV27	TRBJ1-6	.	TGTGCCAGCAGTGCAGGGATCTATAATTCACCCCTCCACTTT	CASSAGIYNSPLHF
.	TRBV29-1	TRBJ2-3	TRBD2	TGCAGCGTTGAAGTCCCCAGCGGGAGGGCCATTTTTGGCACAGATACGCAGTATTTT	CSVEVPSGRAIFGTDTQYF
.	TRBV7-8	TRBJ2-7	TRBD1	TGTGCCAGCAGCCGGACAGGGCAGAACGAGCAGTACTTC	CASSRTGQNEQYF
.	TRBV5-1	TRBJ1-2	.	TGCGCCAGCAGCTTGGGTACGGTCCTCAACTATGGCTACACCTTC	CASSLGTVLNYGYTF
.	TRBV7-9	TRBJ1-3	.	TGTGCCAGCAGCCTCAAGGAGGGCACCATATATTTT	CASSLKEGTIYF
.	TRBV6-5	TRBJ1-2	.	TGTGCCAGCAGTTACTCGAGGCAGAACTATGGCTACACCTTC	CASSYSRQNYGYTF
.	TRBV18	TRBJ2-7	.	TGTGCCAGCTCACCCCCGAGGAGTTCGGACGAGCAGTACTTC	CASSPPRSSDEQYF